The rows below give T cell receptor beta chains drawn from one sample of a study of blood T cell repertoires in COVID-19. TCRdb's copy holds only in-frame clones and misses some; the assay was immunoSEQ multiplex PCR. The sample comprises roughly 82,000 clones, around 91% of which are singletons, and around 0.96% rests with the top ten. Source material: peripheral blood. These receptors were collected from a woman in her fifties or sixties in a cohort sampled during active COVID-19. CDR3s include the opening cysteine and the closing phenylalanine or tryptophan. A D gene is named only where the DNA matches it firmly. Clone size is not always given. Where it is, it says once, few, many or a class for expanded clones.

d_call: .; v_call: TRBV5-1; j_call: TRBJ2-2; clone_size: once; cdr3_length: 13; cdr3_nt: TGCGCCAGCAGCCCCAATCCCCCCGGGGAGCTGTTTTTT; cdr3_aa: CASSPNPPGELFF
d_call: .; v_call: TRBV28; j_call: TRBJ2-5; clone_size: .; cdr3_length: 14; cdr3_nt: TGTGCCAGCAGCACTCCGTTTAACAGGAAGACCCAGTACTTC; cdr3_aa: CASSTPFNRKTQYF
d_call: .; v_call: TRBV5-1; j_call: TRBJ1-5; clone_size: .; cdr3_length: 13; cdr3_nt: TGCGCCAGCAGCTTGGGGGGAGATCAGCCCCAGCATTTT; cdr3_aa: CASSLGGDQPQHF
d_call: TRBD1; v_call: TRBV3-1/TRBV3-2; j_call: TRBJ1-2; clone_size: .; cdr3_length: 16; cdr3_nt: TGTGCCAGCAGTCGCTCAGGGACAGGGGTACCATATGGCTACACCTTC; cdr3_aa: CASSRSGTGVPYGYTF
d_call: TRBD1; v_call: TRBV6-5; j_call: TRBJ1-2; clone_size: .; cdr3_length: 15; cdr3_nt: TGTGCCAGCAGTACCAGGGACAGGGTATACTATGGCTACACCTTC; cdr3_aa: CASSTRDRVYYGYTF
d_call: TRBD2; v_call: TRBV2; j_call: TRBJ2-1; clone_size: once; cdr3_length: 16; cdr3_nt: TGTGCCAGCACCGGACTAGCGGGACTCTCCTACAATGAGCAGTTCTTC; cdr3_aa: CASTGLAGLSYNEQFF
d_call: TRBD1; v_call: TRBV18; j_call: TRBJ2-5; clone_size: .; cdr3_length: 14; cdr3_nt: TGTGCCAGCTCCGAGGGGGCCTCCCAAGAGACCCAGTACTTC; cdr3_aa: CASSEGASQETQYF
d_call: .; v_call: TRBV5-4; j_call: TRBJ2-7; clone_size: .; cdr3_length: 13; cdr3_nt: TGTGCCAGCTTCTTACAGGGAGCTCGGGAGCAGTACTTC; cdr3_aa: CASFLQGAREQYF
d_call: .; v_call: TRBV5-5; j_call: TRBJ1-1; clone_size: .; cdr3_length: 14; cdr3_nt: TGTGCCAGCAGAGAAGGGGGTTGGAGCACTGAAGCTTTCTTT; cdr3_aa: CASREGGWSTEAFF
d_call: TRBD1; v_call: TRBV18; j_call: TRBJ1-4; clone_size: .; cdr3_length: 17; cdr3_nt: TGTGCCAGCTCACCTACCTCAGGGGGCGGAGATCGTGAAAAACTGTTTTTT; cdr3_aa: CASSPTSGGGDREKLFF
d_call: TRBD2; v_call: TRBV29-1; j_call: TRBJ2-7; clone_size: few; cdr3_length: 13; cdr3_nt: TGCAGCGTCGCAACTAGCGCCTACTACGAGCAGTACTTC; cdr3_aa: CSVATSAYYEQYF
d_call: TRBD2; v_call: TRBV2; j_call: TRBJ2-3; clone_size: .; cdr3_length: 17; cdr3_nt: TGTGCCAGCAGTGAACAAGTTAGCGGGGCTAGCACAGATACGCAGTATTTT; cdr3_aa: CASSEQVSGASTDTQYF
d_call: TRBD1; v_call: TRBV5-1; j_call: TRBJ1-2; clone_size: .; cdr3_length: 15; cdr3_nt: TGCGCCAGCAGCTTGACAACAGGGGGCGACTATGGCTACACCTTC; cdr3_aa: CASSLTTGGDYGYTF
d_call: .; v_call: TRBV7-2; j_call: TRBJ1-1; clone_size: .; cdr3_length: 15; cdr3_nt: TGTGCCAGCAGCCCCCGTCGTCAGGTGAACACTGAAGCTTTCTTT; cdr3_aa: CASSPRRQVNTEAFF
d_call: .; v_call: TRBV2; j_call: TRBJ1-1; clone_size: .; cdr3_length: 12; cdr3_nt: TGTGCCAGCAGCTCCGGACAGACTGAAGCTTTCTTT; cdr3_aa: CASSSGQTEAFF
d_call: .; v_call: TRBV4-2; j_call: TRBJ2-7; clone_size: few; cdr3_length: 15; cdr3_nt: TGTGCCAGCAGCCGGGTTAGCGAGGGTAACTACGAGCAGTACTTC; cdr3_aa: CASSRVSEGNYEQYF
d_call: .; v_call: TRBV9; j_call: TRBJ2-2; clone_size: .; cdr3_length: 13; cdr3_nt: TGTGCCAGCACCCAAACCGAGTACGGGGAGCTGTTTTTT; cdr3_aa: CASTQTEYGELFF
d_call: .; v_call: TRBV29-1; j_call: TRBJ2-2; clone_size: .; cdr3_length: 14; cdr3_nt: TGCAGCGTGAGGGATGGGTTCCTAACCGGGGAGCTGTTTTTT; cdr3_aa: CSVRDGFLTGELFF
d_call: .; v_call: TRBV11-3; j_call: TRBJ2-2; clone_size: .; cdr3_length: 13; cdr3_nt: TGTGCCAGCAGCTTAAGAGGCGCCGGGGAGCTGTTTTTT; cdr3_aa: CASSLRGAGELFF
d_call: .; v_call: TRBV27; j_call: TRBJ1-2; clone_size: .; cdr3_length: 13; cdr3_nt: TGTGCCAGCAGTTTGAGTGGTAACTATGGCTACACCTTC; cdr3_aa: CASSLSGNYGYTF
d_call: .; v_call: TRBV28; j_call: TRBJ1-1; clone_size: once; cdr3_length: 12; cdr3_nt: TGTGCCAGCAGTTTAAACAGCCCTGAAGCTTTCTTT; cdr3_aa: CASSLNSPEAFF
d_call: .; v_call: TRBV7-9; j_call: TRBJ2-1; clone_size: .; cdr3_length: 14; cdr3_nt: TGTGCCAGCAGCTTGGGTATCGGGCAGGGTGAGCAGTTCTTC; cdr3_aa: CASSLGIGQGEQFF
d_call: .; v_call: TRBV9; j_call: TRBJ2-1; clone_size: .; cdr3_length: 14; cdr3_nt: TGTGCCAGCAGCGCCAGAGATCTCGGGGGTGAGCAGTTCTTC; cdr3_aa: CASSARDLGGEQFF
d_call: .; v_call: TRBV6-5; j_call: TRBJ2-2; clone_size: once; cdr3_length: 15; cdr3_nt: TGTGCCAGCAGTTATTGGGGAGAAGGAACCGGGGAGCTGTTTTTT; cdr3_aa: CASSYWGEGTGELFF
d_call: TRBD2; v_call: TRBV29-1; j_call: TRBJ2-1; clone_size: .; cdr3_length: 15; cdr3_nt: TGCAGCGTTACAATGACTAGCGGGAGTGAAGGTGAGCAGTTCTTC; cdr3_aa: CSVTMTSGSEGEQFF
d_call: TRBD2; v_call: TRBV19; j_call: TRBJ2-1; clone_size: .; cdr3_length: 16; cdr3_nt: TGTGCCAGTAGTACTGGGACTAGCGGGAGTAGAAGTGAGCAGTTCTTC; cdr3_aa: CASSTGTSGSRSEQFF
d_call: TRBD1; v_call: TRBV7-9; j_call: TRBJ2-2; clone_size: .; cdr3_length: 16; cdr3_nt: TGTGCCAGCAGCCACGGGACAGGGAAAAGTACCGGGGAGCTGTTTTTT; cdr3_aa: CASSHGTGKSTGELFF
d_call: TRBD2; v_call: TRBV7-2; j_call: TRBJ2-3; clone_size: .; cdr3_length: 17; cdr3_nt: TGTGCCAGCAGCTGGACTAGCGGGAGTTGGGGCACAGATACGCAGTATTTT; cdr3_aa: CASSWTSGSWGTDTQYF
d_call: .; v_call: TRBV5-1; j_call: TRBJ1-1; clone_size: .; cdr3_length: 16; cdr3_nt: TGCGCCAGCAGCTCCTCCAGTCGACAGGCGTCGGCTGAAGCTTTCTTT; cdr3_aa: CASSSSSRQASAEAFF
d_call: .; v_call: TRBV7-3; j_call: TRBJ2-3; clone_size: .; cdr3_length: 14; cdr3_nt: TGTGCCAGCAGCTTAAAGTCTAGCGCAGATACGCAGTATTTT; cdr3_aa: CASSLKSSADTQYF
d_call: TRBD1; v_call: TRBV2; j_call: TRBJ1-5; clone_size: .; cdr3_length: 14; cdr3_nt: TGTGCCAGCAGCTATGACAGGGTTAATCAGCCCCAGCATTTT; cdr3_aa: CASSYDRVNQPQHF
d_call: .; v_call: TRBV7-2; j_call: TRBJ2-7; clone_size: .; cdr3_length: 13; cdr3_nt: TGTGCCAGCAGCTTAAGTGCTACCTACGAGCAGTACTTC; cdr3_aa: CASSLSATYEQYF
d_call: .; v_call: TRBV28; j_call: TRBJ1-6; clone_size: .; cdr3_length: 12; cdr3_nt: TGTGCCAGCAGTTTTCCCGGACAGCCCCTCCACTTT; cdr3_aa: CASSFPGQPLHF
d_call: .; v_call: TRBV18; j_call: TRBJ2-1; clone_size: .; cdr3_length: 15; cdr3_nt: TGTGCCAGCTCACCACCCGGGACACAGAACAATGAGCAGTTCTTC; cdr3_aa: CASSPPGTQNNEQFF
d_call: .; v_call: TRBV7-3; j_call: TRBJ2-1; clone_size: .; cdr3_length: 13; cdr3_nt: TGTGCCAGCAGCCTGGACAGTTTAAATGAGCAGTTCTTC; cdr3_aa: CASSLDSLNEQFF
d_call: .; v_call: TRBV28; j_call: TRBJ2-2; clone_size: .; cdr3_length: 15; cdr3_nt: TGTGCCAGCAGTTTATCCCCCGGAGGGAACGGGGAGCTGTTTTTT; cdr3_aa: CASSLSPGGNGELFF
d_call: TRBD1; v_call: TRBV15; j_call: TRBJ1-1; clone_size: .; cdr3_length: 15; cdr3_nt: TGTGCCACCAGCAGAGACCCAGGACAGGGCACTGAAGCTTTCTTT; cdr3_aa: CATSRDPGQGTEAFF